These T cell receptor beta chains were read from a single sample in a study of vaccination and CD4 T cells after COVID-19. What these receptors recognize is not known. One entry per CDR3 protein, called by TCRdb with MiXCR from the PCR reads. The sample has approximately 9,300 distinct CDR3 sequences; approximately 62% are singletons. Sequenced input: CD4+ T cells from blood, cultured in vitro. Every receptor here comes from a human donor in good health. Each CDR3 is given with its conserved first and last residue. Fields, in order: clone size, V gene, J gene, D gene, CDR3 DNA, CDR3 protein. A D gene is named only where the DNA matches it firmly. A clone size is listed for some rows: how often the clone was seen (once, few, many), or a class if it is expanded.

clone size: -; V gene: TRBV6-1; J gene: TRBJ1-5; D gene: -; CDR3 DNA: TGTGCCAGCAGAGCGACAGCTAATAGCAATCAGCCCCAGCATTTT; CDR3 protein: CASRATANSNQPQHF
clone size: -; V gene: TRBV6-5; J gene: TRBJ1-6; D gene: TRBD1; CDR3 DNA: TGTGCCAGCAGTTTTGGACAGGCCGATAATTCACCCCTCCACTTT; CDR3 protein: CASSFGQADNSPLHF
clone size: few; V gene: TRBV20-1; J gene: TRBJ2-5; D gene: -; CDR3 DNA: TGCAGTGCTAGAGATTATCGGCGCGTCAAAGAGACCCAGTACTTC; CDR3 protein: CSARDYRRVKETQYF
clone size: -; V gene: TRBV7-2; J gene: TRBJ1-4; D gene: TRBD1; CDR3 DNA: TGTGCCAGCAGCCAAGACAGGGGGAAGAATGAAAAACTGTTTTTT; CDR3 protein: CASSQDRGKNEKLFF
clone size: few; V gene: TRBV15; J gene: TRBJ1-5; D gene: -; CDR3 DNA: TGTGCCACCAGCAGAGATCCCAGGGTTGGTCAGCCCCAGCATTTT; CDR3 protein: CATSRDPRVGQPQHF
clone size: -; V gene: TRBV7-6; J gene: TRBJ2-7; D gene: TRBD1; CDR3 DNA: TGTGCCAGCAGCTCCGGCCTGGCCAGGGGGCACGAGCAGTACTTC; CDR3 protein: CASSSGLARGHEQYF
clone size: -; V gene: TRBV10-2; J gene: TRBJ1-6; D gene: TRBD1; CDR3 DNA: TGCGCCAGCAGTGCTGTAGTTGGGGACAGGGACTTTCCAGCTAGGTCACCCCTCCACTTT; CDR3 protein: CASSAVVGDRDFPARSPLHF
clone size: medium-sized; V gene: TRBV15; J gene: TRBJ1-5; D gene: TRBD1; CDR3 DNA: TGTGCCACCAGCGGGACAGGGTCCCGTCAGCCCCAGCATTTT; CDR3 protein: CATSGTGSRQPQHF
clone size: -; V gene: TRBV20-1; J gene: TRBJ1-1; D gene: TRBD1; CDR3 DNA: TGCAGTGCCACGAGGACAGGGGGGAACACTGAAGCTTTCTTT; CDR3 protein: CSATRTGGNTEAFF
clone size: -; V gene: TRBV20-1; J gene: TRBJ2-7; D gene: -; CDR3 DNA: TGCAGTGCTAGTGGGGGGAGCTCCTACGAGCAGTACTTC; CDR3 protein: CSASGGSSYEQYF
clone size: -; V gene: TRBV10-1; J gene: TRBJ2-3; D gene: TRBD2; CDR3 DNA: TGCGCCAGCAGTGGGGGACTAGCGGGGGGACCCACAGATACGCAGTATTTT; CDR3 protein: CASSGGLAGGPTDTQYF
clone size: -; V gene: TRBV20-1; J gene: TRBJ1-2; D gene: TRBD1; CDR3 DNA: TGCAGTGCTAGACTGGACAGGGGGTATGGCTACACCTTC; CDR3 protein: CSARLDRGYGYTF
clone size: -; V gene: TRBV19; J gene: TRBJ1-2; D gene: TRBD1; CDR3 DNA: TGTGCCAGTAGTGCTACCGGGACAGGGAGATATTATGGCTACACCTTC; CDR3 protein: CASSATGTGRYYGYTF
clone size: few; V gene: TRBV6-2/TRBV6-3; J gene: TRBJ2-3; D gene: TRBD2; CDR3 DNA: TGTGCCAGCAGTTACTCTCCAGGGTATAGCGGGGAGTACACAGATACGCAGTATTTT; CDR3 protein: CASSYSPGYSGEYTDTQYF
clone size: -; V gene: TRBV24-1; J gene: TRBJ1-2; D gene: -; CDR3 DNA: TGTGCCACCAGTGAGGGGGCACGGGGCGGCTACACCTTC; CDR3 protein: CATSEGARGGYTF
clone size: -; V gene: TRBV6-5; J gene: TRBJ1-2; D gene: -; CDR3 DNA: TGTGCCAGCAGTTACTCTACAGTGGCCTATGGCTACACCTTC; CDR3 protein: CASSYSTVAYGYTF
clone size: -; V gene: TRBV25-1; J gene: TRBJ1-5; D gene: -; CDR3 DNA: TGTGCCACCCAGGGGATGGGTTCAGGTCCCCAGCATTTT; CDR3 protein: CATQGMGSGPQHF
clone size: few; V gene: TRBV4-1; J gene: TRBJ1-2; D gene: -; CDR3 DNA: TGCGCCAGCAGCCCAGGGGTCCTTGACTATGGCTACACCTTC; CDR3 protein: CASSPGVLDYGYTF
clone size: -; V gene: TRBV20-1; J gene: TRBJ1-5; D gene: TRBD1; CDR3 DNA: TGCAGTGCGCGGACAGGGGCGAATCAGCCCCAGCATTTT; CDR3 protein: CSARTGANQPQHF
clone size: -; V gene: TRBV11-2; J gene: TRBJ2-4; D gene: TRBD2; CDR3 DNA: TGTGCCAGCAGCTTAGGGGGAGGGATTGGAATGGCCAAAAACATTCAGTACTTC; CDR3 protein: CASSLGGGIGMAKNIQYF
clone size: few; V gene: TRBV6-1; J gene: TRBJ1-1; D gene: -; CDR3 DNA: TGTGCCAGCAGGGTGGGTGAAGCTTTCTTT; CDR3 protein: CASRVGEAFF
clone size: -; V gene: TRBV5-4; J gene: TRBJ1-1; D gene: -; CDR3 DNA: TGTGCCAGCAGCTTGGTGGGGGCGAGGAACACTGAAGCTTTCTTT; CDR3 protein: CASSLVGARNTEAFF
clone size: few; V gene: TRBV12-3/TRBV12-4; J gene: TRBJ2-7; D gene: -; CDR3 DNA: TGTGCCAGCAGTGTCAGGGATAAGGCTGAGCAGTACTTC; CDR3 protein: CASSVRDKAEQYF
clone size: -; V gene: TRBV20-1; J gene: TRBJ2-7; D gene: -; CDR3 DNA: TGCAGTGCTGGTCAAACGGGCTACGAGCAGTACTTC; CDR3 protein: CSAGQTGYEQYF